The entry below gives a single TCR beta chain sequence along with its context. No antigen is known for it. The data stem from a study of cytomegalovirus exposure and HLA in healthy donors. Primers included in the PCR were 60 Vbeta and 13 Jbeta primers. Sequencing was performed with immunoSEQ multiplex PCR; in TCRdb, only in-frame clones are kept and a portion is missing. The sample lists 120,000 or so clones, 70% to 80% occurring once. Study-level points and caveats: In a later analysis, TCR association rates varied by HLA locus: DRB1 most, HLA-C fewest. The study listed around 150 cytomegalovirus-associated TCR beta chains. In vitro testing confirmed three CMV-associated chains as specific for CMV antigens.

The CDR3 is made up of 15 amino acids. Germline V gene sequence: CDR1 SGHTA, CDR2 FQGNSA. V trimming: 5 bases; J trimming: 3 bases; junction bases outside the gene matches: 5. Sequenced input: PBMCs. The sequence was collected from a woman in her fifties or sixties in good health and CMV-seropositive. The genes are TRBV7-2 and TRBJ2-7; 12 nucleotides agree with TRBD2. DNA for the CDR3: TGTGCCAGCAGCCCTAGCGGGAGGGGGATCTACGAGCAGTACTTC. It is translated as CASSPSGRGIYEQYF.